The entry that follows covers one TCR beta chain sequence. The data were taken from a study of cytomegalovirus exposure and HLA in healthy donors. Germline loops: CDR1 MNHEY, CDR2 SVGAGI. The CDR3 is 14 residues long. Germline trimming cut 6 bases from V and 6 bases from J; bases unmatched to any gene: 11. The primer mix had 60 Vbeta and 13 Jbeta primers. Sequenced by immunoSEQ multiplex PCR; TCRdb stores in-frame clones only, minus some. The sample holds 190,000 or so clones; 70% to 80% are singletons and the top ten take around 0.4%. This receptor was obtained from a male donor in good health and CMV-seropositive. Specimen: PBMCs. The chain has TRBV6-5 and TRBJ2-7; the match to TRBD1 covers 7 bases. The CDR3 here is CASSPRQGLGEQYF. The CDR3 DNA follows: TGTGCCAGCAGCCCCCGACAGGGTTTGGGCGAGCAGTACTTC.